This T cell receptor beta chain was observed in a study of T cell repertoires in cytomegalovirus infection. With regard to this clonotype: The target antigen is unknown.

CDR3 length equals 15 residues. The germline CDR1 and CDR2 sequences are MDHEN and SYDVKM. The V segment lost 6 bases and the J segment 4 bases; nucleotides outside the gene matches: 9. Using its own MiXCR run on the reads, TCRdb lists one record per CDR3 protein. The table shows a few hundred thousand distinct CDR3 sequences, with about 33% occurring only once. This specimen was cultured PBMCs, taken from culture after CMV antigen stimulation. The gene calls are TRBV28 and TRBJ1-5, with 7 bases lining up with TRBD1. The TCR was taken from a human donor in good health (CMV status not recorded). Some clones in this sample may be carry-over from other donors' samples. CDR3 DNA: TGTGCCAGCAGCCCCCTTGACAGGGATAATCAGCCCCAGCATTTT. The encoded protein is CASSPLDRDNQPQHF.